The 23 T cell receptor beta chains listed next were all sequenced from one sample in a study of shared clonotypes between healthy human individuals. The repertoire was sequenced with immunoSEQ multiplex PCR; TCRdb's copy has only in-frame clones and lacks some. The data hold about 480,000 clones, with about four fifths observed a single time. The sequenced sample consisted of PBMCs. The receptors come from a woman in her thirties or forties in good health. Some clones in this sample may be carry-over from other donors' samples.

This sequence joins TRBV5-1 and TRBJ2-5, with 10 bases fitting TRBD1. The assigned J gene may be wrong: the sequence end matches TRBJ2-7 better. Germline-derived CDR1 and CDR2 are SGHRS and YFSETQ. This CDR3 is built from 16 residues. The CDR3 region is CASSSRDRGRTYEQYF. CDR3 nucleotides: TGCGCCAGCAGCTCCCGGGACAGGGGTCGAACCTACGAGCAGTACTTC.

The chain joins TRBV25-1 to TRBJ1-3; maybe TRBD1 (5 bases). Looked up from germline, CDR1 is MGHDK and CDR2 is SYGVNS. Deletions cut 4 bases from V and 11 bases from J, with 12 bases between. CDR3 length: 12 amino acids. The CDR3 sequence is CASSGPRGAIYF. DNA of the CDR3: TGTGCCAGCAGTGGCCCCCGGGGGGCCATATATTTT.

The genes are TRBV6-6 and TRBJ1-5; 9 positions match TRBD1. This CDR3 contains 14 residues. The germline CDR1 and CDR2 sequences are MNHNY and SVGAGI (reference sequence). V was clipped by 6 bases and J by 7 bases; unmatched bases: 7. The chain's CDR3 is CASRGQGGKQPQHF. CDR3 coding DNA: TGTGCCAGCAGGGGACAGGGAGGGAAACAGCCCCAGCATTTT.

V gene TRBV7-9 combines with J gene TRBJ2-1, with D perhaps matching TRBD2 (6 bases). Trimming cost V 5 bases and J 0 bases, with 14 bases left between them. The CDR3 spans 16 residues. In germline, CDR1 is SEHNR, CDR2 FQNEAQ (reference sequence). The CDR3 DNA follows: TGTGCCAGCAGCCCCTCGGCGGGGAGCTCCTACAATGAGCAGTTCTTC. It translates to CASSPSAGSSYNEQFF.

This chain uses TRBV5-1 with TRBJ1-4, with TRBD1 matching over 8 bases. The CDR3 runs to 14 residues. V dropped 3 bases and J dropped 17; count of bases not matched to a gene: 15. CDR1 and CDR2 (germline): SGHRS, YFSETQ. CDR3 nucleotides: TGCGCCAGCAGCTGGGGGACAGGTCAAGGCCCCCCTTTTTTT. Translating it yields CASSWGTGQGPPFF.

The chain is built from TRBV5-5 and TRBJ1-3; TRBD1 matches at 12 bases. Germline CDR1 SGHKS, CDR2 YYEKEE (reference sequence). V lost 1 base, J lost 3 bases, and 8 bases stayed unmatched. The CDR3 totals 18 residues. CDR3 sequence: CASSLIPGTGGNGNTIYF. In DNA, the CDR3 is TGTGCCAGCAGCTTGATCCCCGGGACAGGGGGCAATGGAAACACCATATATTTT.

The V call is TRBV15, the J call TRBJ2-1; D may correspond to TRBD1 or TRBD2 (5 bases each). Looked up from germline, CDR1 is LNHNV and CDR2 is YYDKDF (reference sequence). The CDR3 is 16 amino acids. The ends were cut back, 0 bases at V and 12 bases at J, with 21 bases in the middle. CDR3: CATSRELGSVGRWQFF. The CDR3 DNA reads as TGTGCCACCAGCAGAGAGTTGGGTAGCGTGGGACGGTGGCAGTTCTTC. Full variable domain (rest looked up from reference TRBV15 and TRBJ2-1): DAMVIQNPRYQVTQFGKPVTLSCSQTLNHNVMYWYQQKSSQAPKLLFHYYDKDFNNEADTPDNFQSRRPNTSFCFLDIRSPGLGDTAMYLCATSRELGSVGRWQFFGPGTRLTVL.

The chain carries TRBV7-8 and TRBJ2-7; a weak D match, TRBD2 (5 bases). The ends were cut back, 5 bases at V and 4 bases at J, with 12 bases in the middle. This CDR3 comprises 13 residues. Germline CDR1 and CDR2: SGHVS and FQNEAQ. DNA of the CDR3: TGTGCCAGCAGCCACGGACTGCCATACGAGCAGTACTTC. This sequence encodes CASSHGLPYEQYF.

The V gene is TRBV29-1, the J gene TRBJ2-7; D perhaps matches TRBD1 (5 bases). This CDR3 region has 14 residues. Trimming cost V 7 bases and J 6 bases, with 22 bases left between them. Germline CDR1 reads SQVTM; CDR2 reads ANQGSEA. The CDR3 region has the DNA TGCAGCGGCCGTTCGGCTTCGACAGCAAGCGAGCAGTACTTC. Amino acid sequence: CSGRSASTASEQYF.

V and J are TRBV7-9 and TRBJ2-7, with D unclear. Germline lookup yields CDR1 SEHNR and CDR2 FQNEAQ (reference sequence). Trimming removed 5 bases at V and 1 base at J, with 18 bases between. The CDR3 is 16 amino acids. The chain's CDR3 is CASSPTLGRKSYEQYF. The CDR3 DNA sequence: TGTGCCAGCAGCCCGACCCTCGGACGAAAATCCTACGAGCAGTACTTC.

There are a few counts of this clone. The rearrangement joins TRBV7-9 to TRBJ1-2; D is undetermined. V lost 4 bases and J 8 bases, leaving 11 bases between the germline ends. CDR3 length: 12 amino acids. Per germline, CDR1 SEHNR and CDR2 FQNEAQ (reference sequence). The CDR3 loop reads CASSSSNLGYTF. The CDR3, as DNA: TGTGCCAGCAGCTCGTCGAATTTAGGCTACACCTTC.

V and J are TRBV13 and TRBJ2-7; TRBD1 is a possible D gene (6 bases). The germline gives CDR1 PRHDT, CDR2 FYEKMQ (reference sequence). Trimming took off 5 bases at V and 1 base at J, with 12 bases between the two ends. This CDR3 contains 14 residues. CDR3 nucleotide sequence: TGTGCCAGCAGCCCGGGACACCTGTCCTACGAGCAGTACTTC. Translation: CASSPGHLSYEQYF.

The V gene is TRBV4-1, the J gene TRBJ1-2; TRBD1 agrees at 7 bases. This CDR3 has 14 residues. Germline-derived CDR1 and CDR2 are MGHRA and YSYEKL. Trimming removed 2 bases from V and 8 bases from J; junction bases left unmatched: 8. Written as DNA, the CDR3 is TGCGCCAGCAGCCAACCGGCGACAGGGTGGGGCTACACCTTC. Residues: CASSQPATGWGYTF.

This clone was picked up many times. The J gene is TRBJ1-4, the V gene TRBV15, with D maybe TRBD1 (5 bases). The CDR3 runs 14 residues. Germline loops: CDR1 LNHNV, CDR2 YYDKDF (reference sequence). V was shortened by 8 bases and J by 6 bases, with 16 bases between the two germline ends. CDR3 sequence (DNA): TGTGCCACCGGAAGATATGGGGGGGATGAAAAACTGTTTTTT. Protein product: CATGRYGGDEKLFF.

The chain uses TRBV10-2 and TRBJ2-7, with 8 bases identical to TRBD2. J was trimmed by 2 bases and V by 4 bases; bases with no gene match: 10. Germline V lookup: CDR1 WSHSY, CDR2 SAAADI. The CDR3 spans 16 residues. In nucleotides, the CDR3 is TGCGCCAGCAGTGTAGGCGGTAGCGGGACTGCCTACGAGCAGTACTTC. This sequence encodes CASSVGGSGTAYEQYF.

The gene calls are TRBV18 and TRBJ2-5; D uncertain. Germline loops: CDR1 KGHSH, CDR2 LQKENI. The CDR3 runs 13 residues. Trimming removed 6 bases from V and 1 base from J, with 9 bases in between. The CDR3 DNA sequence: TGTGCCAGCTCGTCCACAACCCAAGAGACCCAGTACTTC. Its translation is CASSSTTQETQYF.

This clone has just one count. The chain joins TRBV7-2 to TRBJ1-2; 10 bases align to TRBD1. This CDR3 is 17 amino acids long. The V gene's germline CDR1 is SGHTA and CDR2 FQGNSA. V lost 5 bases and J lost 6; bases outside the gene matches: 15. The CDR3 sequence is CASSDSGTGVNSDGYTF. The CDR3 DNA sequence: TGTGCCAGCAGCGATTCGGGGACAGGGGTCAATAGTGATGGCTACACCTTC.

V and J are TRBV30 and TRBJ2-7; no definite D call. The germline V and J ends were trimmed by 2 bases and 3 bases, with 5 bases remaining between them. The CDR3 has 11 amino acids. The germline CDR1 and CDR2 sequences are GTSNPN and SVGIG (reference sequence). The CDR3 nucleotides are TGTGCCTGGAGTTCCCTCTACGAGCAGTACTTC. Translating it yields CAWSSLYEQYF. Using reference TRBV30 and TRBJ2-7 for the parts outside the CDR3, the full variable domain is SQTIHQWPATLVQPVGSPLSLECTVEGTSNPNLYWYRQAAGRGLQLLFYSVGIGQISSEVPQNLSASRPQDRQFILSSKKLLLSDSGFYLCAWSSLYEQYFGPGTRLTVT.

V is TRBV5-1 and J is TRBJ2-7; no reliable D call. The CDR3 spans 14 residues. Per germline, CDR1 SGHRS and CDR2 YFSETQ. V lost 0 bases, J lost 3 bases, and 10 bases lay in between. The CDR3 loop is CASSLELGGYEQYF. The CDR3 bases are TGCGCCAGCAGCTTGGAGCTCGGCGGCTACGAGCAGTACTTC. The whole variable domain, filled in from reference TRBV5-1 and TRBJ2-7, reads KAGVTQTPRYLIKTRGQQVTLSCSPISGHRSVSWYQQTPGQGLQFLFEYFSETQRNKGNFPGRFSGRQFSNSRSEMNVSTLELGDSALYLCASSLELGGYEQYFGPGTRLTVT.

This clone was seen a few times. In the same sample, other DNA sequences code for this CDR3. The V gene is TRBV5-6, the J gene TRBJ1-2, with D maybe TRBD1 (5 bases). The V end was cut by 1 base, the J end by 5 bases, with 9 bases between. Germline V CDR1 and CDR2: SGHDT, YYEEEE. The CDR3 runs 13 residues. This CDR3 is CASSLWQGYGYTF. In DNA form, the CDR3 reads TGTGCCAGCAGCTTGTGGCAGGGATATGGCTACACCTTC.

This clone was found a few times. The V call is TRBV6-5, the J call TRBJ1-1; 10 bases are shared with TRBD1. The V gene's germline CDR1 is MNHEY and CDR2 SVGAGI. CDR3 length equals 15 residues. V gave up 0 bases and J gave up 5 bases; unmatched junction bases: 3. For the CDR3, the DNA is TGTGCCAGCAGTTACTCTAGGACAGGGGGTACTGAAGCTTTCTTT. Translated, it gives CASSYSRTGGTEAFF.

The chain recombines TRBV29-1 with TRBJ2-1; D may be TRBD1 (6 bases). CDR3 size: 11 residues. The germline CDR1 and CDR2 sequences are SQVTM and ANQGSEA. Trimming stripped 5 bases from V and 9 bases from J, with 11 bases between. The DNA for the CDR3 is TGCAGCGTTTCGGACAGACTTGAGCAGTTCTTC. This translates into CSVSDRLEQFF.

This chain joins TRBV11-2 and TRBJ2-1; no clear D. The V gene's germline CDR1 is SGHAT and CDR2 FQNNGV. Trimming took 1 base from V and 8 from J, leaving 9 bases between them. CDR3 size: 13 residues. The CDR3 DNA reads as TGTGCCAGCAGCTTAGGGCTGGGCGATGAGCAGTTCTTC. This codes for CASSLGLGDEQFF.